A single sample is the source of the 9 T cell receptor beta chains below, sequenced in a study of T cell changes during pregnancy in multiple sclerosis. Clones were read by immunoSEQ multiplex PCR, and TCRdb kept only the in-frame ones, dropping some. Of some 99,000 clones listed, 92% are singletons. The sample consisted of peripheral blood, taken after pregnancy. These receptors all come from a female donor in good health, enrolled as a control in a pregnancy study.

J is TRBJ2-1 and V is TRBV12-5; 11 positions agree with TRBD2. The germline gives CDR1 LGHNT, CDR2 FRNRAP. This CDR3 has 17 amino acids. With V trimmed by 5 bases and J by 3 bases, 9 bases remained unmatched. CDR3 region: CASGTYLAGGVYNEQFF. Here the CDR3 DNA reads TGTGCTAGTGGTACCTACTTAGCGGGGGGGGTCTACAATGAGCAGTTCTTC.

This clone was observed once. The J gene is TRBJ1-6, the V gene TRBV6-6; D gene uncertain. The CDR3 covers 13 residues. V gave up 11 bases and J gave up 7 bases, with 15 bases separating them. Germline CDR1 is MNHNY and CDR2 is SVGAGI (reference sequence). This CDR3 reads CAAGRSKNSPLHF. CDR3 bases: TGTGCCGCCGGGAGAAGTAAAAATTCACCCCTCCACTTT.

The chain combines TRBV9 with TRBJ2-2; D remains unclear. V lost 3 bases and J lost 2, with 11 bases in between. The CDR3 has 15 amino acids. Germline CDR1 is SGDLS and CDR2 is YYNGEE. For the CDR3, the DNA is TGTGCCAGCAGCGCGACATCCTACAACACCGGGGAGCTGTTTTTT. Its protein is CASSATSYNTGELFF. Combining the CDR3 with reference TRBV9 and TRBJ2-2 gives the whole variable domain DSGVTQTPKHLITATGQRVTLRCSPRSGDLSVYWYQQSLDQGLQFLIQYYNGEERAKGNILERFSAQQFPDLHSELNLSSLELGDSALYFCASSATSYNTGELFFGEGSRLTVL.

V and J are TRBV19 and TRBJ1-3; possible D gene TRBD1, 6 bases. Germline V CDR1 and CDR2: LNHDA, SQIVND (reference sequence). V lost 8 bases and J lost 0, with 14 bases in between. The CDR3 spans 15 residues. CDR3 DNA: TGTGCCAGTGCGTTTGACAGGAGCTCTGGAAACACCATATATTTT. It yields the protein CASAFDRSSGNTIYF.

CDR3 DNA sequence: TGTGCCTGGGGAGCAGGGGCTGGGGCCAACGTCCTGACTTTC. The encoded protein is CAWGAGAGANVLTF. This chain uses TRBV30 with TRBJ2-6; maybe TRBD1 (6 bases). CDR1 and CDR2 from the germline V gene are GTSNPN and SVGIG (reference sequence). Trimming pared 5 bases from V and 2 bases from J, leaving 10 bases between. This CDR3 is 14 amino acids long.

The chain uses TRBV29-1 and TRBJ2-7; 7 bases are a match to TRBD2. This CDR3 has 13 residues. CDR1 SQVTM and CDR2 ANQGSEA come from the germline V gene. V lost 5 bases and J lost 1; bases outside the gene matches: 5. The DNA of the CDR3 is TGCAGCGTTTCAGGCGGGGGATCCTACGAGCAGTACTTC. It encodes CSVSGGGSYEQYF.

This chain joins TRBV5-8 and TRBJ2-3; possible D gene TRBD2, 6 bases. Germline V gene data show CDR1 as SGHTS and CDR2 as YDEGEE. The CDR3 is 15 amino acids. Trimming pared 4 bases from V and 4 bases from J, leaving 16 bases between. CDR3 residues: CASSPFPGRADTQYF. CDR3 in DNA: TGTGCCAGCAGCCCCTTCCCCGGGAGAGCAGATACGCAGTATTTT.

The chain couples TRBV6-1 to TRBJ2-5; 9 bases line up with TRBD2. The last part of the DNA fits TRBJ2-7 better; the J call may be wrong. The CDR3 runs to 15 residues. Per germline, CDR1 MNHNS and CDR2 SASEGT. For the CDR3, the DNA is TGTGCCAGCAGCCCCGAGGGCGGGGGGGACTACGAGCAGTACTTC. The encoded protein is CASSPEGGGDYEQYF.

V and J are TRBV2 and TRBJ1-1, with D hard to call. This CDR3 spans 14 amino acids. Trimming cost V 5 bases and J 1 base, with 11 bases left between them. CDR1 SNHLY and CDR2 FYNNEI come from the germline V gene. CDR3 coding DNA: TGTGCCAGCAGTCAGATAACAACGAACACTGAAGCTTTCTTT. Protein: CASSQITTNTEAFF.